This T cell receptor beta chain was sequenced in a study of early T cells in non-severe SARS-CoV-2 infection. Study as a whole: Chains from this unsorted whole-blood bulk RNA could not be paired. The study's findings and limits: Database matching using VDJdb favored anti-spike CD8 responses, with private and CD4 specificities left missing.

This clonotype has a count of ten or more. Its antigen is as yet unknown. V gave up 3 bases and J gave up 15 bases, with 15 bases separating them. The CDR3 sequence is 12 residues long. CDR1 and CDR2 from the germline V gene are SNHLY and FYNNEI. Separate cDNA molecules each had unique molecular identifiers attached to them. Each CDR3 protein is one row after TCRdb ran MiXCR on the 5' RACE reads. The sample has approximately 97,000 distinct CDR3 sequences, 8% to 13% seen once. The specimen comprised whole blood, sampled at baseline. This clonotype was sampled from an adult who was a healthcare worker with PCR-confirmed SARS-CoV-2 infection or an uninfected control (not recorded which). The chain carries TRBV2 and TRBJ2-1; TRBD1 is a possible D gene (5 bases). CDR3 sequence (DNA): TGTGCCAGCAGTGATTATCAGGGCCGGCGGTTCTTC. Residues: CASSDYQGRRFF.